This TCR beta chain is from a study of early T cells in non-severe SARS-CoV-2 infection. The CDR3 totals 18 residues. Germline-derived CDR1 and CDR2 are SNHLY and FYNNEI. The ends were cut back, 3 bases at V and 0 bases at J, with 20 bases in the middle. TCRdb re-called the 5' RACE reads through MiXCR, storing one row per CDR3 protein. The table records 75,000 to 100,000 distinct CDR3 sequences, 11% to 15% of them present only once. This clonotype was detected only a few times. What it recognizes is unknown. General study points: VDJdb-based matching was biased toward anti-spike CD8 responses and missed private and CD4 specificities.

The chain has TRBV2 and TRBJ2-5; a possible D gene is TRBD2 (6 bases). The origin of this receptor is an adult who was a healthcare worker with PCR-confirmed SARS-CoV-2 infection or an uninfected control (not recorded which). Sequencing was done on a sample of whole blood. The CDR3, as DNA: TGTGCCAGCAGTGATCGACATCCCGGAAGCGGGCACCAAGAGACCCAGTACTTC. It specifies CASSDRHPGSGHQETQYF.